A single sample is the source of the 5 T cell receptor beta chains below, sequenced in a study of T cells in Graves' hyperthyroidism and ophthalmopathy. Authors of the study amplified TCR beta CDR3 regions from RNA transcripts. HTBI primers were used for first-round RT-PCR of the TCR CDR3. Using its own MiXCR run on the multiplex PCR reads, TCRdb lists one record per CDR3 protein. The data hold approximately 590,000 distinct CDR3 sequences, with roughly 50% observed a single time. Sequencing used peripheral blood or thyroid tissue (not recorded which). The source is a woman between 18 and 29 years old with Graves' hyperthyroidism.

This clonotype came up a few times. The chain combines TRBV7-2 with TRBJ1-2; D uncertain. The CDR3 is 16 amino acids. Germline V gene lookup returns CDR1 SGHTA and CDR2 FQGNSA. The germline V and J ends were trimmed by 5 bases and 0 bases, with 16 bases remaining between them. The CDR3: CASSPATGHPNYGYTF. The CDR3 DNA reads TGTGCCAGCAGCCCGGCGACGGGCCATCCTAACTATGGCTACACCTTC.

CDR3 nucleotides: TGCAGTGCTAGAGATCGAACTAGCGGACGACTCTACGAGCAGTACTTC. It is translated as CSARDRTSGRLYEQYF. V usage is TRBV20-1 and J usage is TRBJ2-7, with 8 bases that match TRBD2. Germline values: CDR1 DFQATT, CDR2 SNEGSKA (reference sequence). V lost 0 bases, J lost 3 bases, and 10 bases stayed unmatched. The CDR3 consists of 16 residues.

The chain combines TRBV20-1 with TRBJ2-2, with D possibly matching TRBD1 (7 bases). The CDR3 loop spans 15 amino acids. Trimming removed 3 bases from V and 0 bases from J, with 11 bases in between. CDR1 DFQATT and CDR2 SNEGSKA come from the germline V gene (reference sequence). DNA of the CDR3: TGCAGTGCTAGCCAGGGGGGCTCGAACACCGGGGAGCTGTTTTTT. Its translation: CSASQGGSNTGELFF.

Only a few counts were recorded for this clonotype. This chain connects TRBV2 to TRBJ2-5; D possibly corresponds to TRBD2 (5 bases). Germline V CDR1 and CDR2: SNHLY, FYNNEI. The CDR3 has 10 amino acids. V lost 8 bases to trimming and J lost 7 bases, with 8 bases between them. The CDR3 DNA is TGTGCCAGCTATGAGGGGACCCAGTACTTC. Translation gives CASYEGTQYF.

The chain recombines TRBV7-4 with TRBJ2-7; 9 positions agree with TRBD2. The V gene's germline CDR1 is SGHVT and CDR2 SQSDAQ. This CDR3 comprises 13 residues. Trimming at V came to 5 bases and at J to 6 bases, leaving 5 bases not matched to a gene. The CDR3 here is CASSVGLASEQYF. The CDR3 DNA follows: TGTGCCAGCAGCGTCGGACTAGCGAGCGAGCAGTACTTC.